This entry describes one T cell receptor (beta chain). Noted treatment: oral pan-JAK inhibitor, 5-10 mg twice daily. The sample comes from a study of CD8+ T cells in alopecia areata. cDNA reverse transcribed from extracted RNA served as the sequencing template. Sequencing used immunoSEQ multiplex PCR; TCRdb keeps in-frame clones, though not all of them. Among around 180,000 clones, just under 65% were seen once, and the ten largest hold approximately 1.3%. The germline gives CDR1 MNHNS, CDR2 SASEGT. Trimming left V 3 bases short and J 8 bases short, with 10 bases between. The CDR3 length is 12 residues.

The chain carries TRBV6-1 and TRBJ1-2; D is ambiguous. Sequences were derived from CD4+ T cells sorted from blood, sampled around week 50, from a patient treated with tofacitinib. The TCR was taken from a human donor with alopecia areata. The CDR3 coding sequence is TGTGCCAGCAGTGATTCTTGGAGGGGCTACACCTTC. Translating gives CASSDSWRGYTF.